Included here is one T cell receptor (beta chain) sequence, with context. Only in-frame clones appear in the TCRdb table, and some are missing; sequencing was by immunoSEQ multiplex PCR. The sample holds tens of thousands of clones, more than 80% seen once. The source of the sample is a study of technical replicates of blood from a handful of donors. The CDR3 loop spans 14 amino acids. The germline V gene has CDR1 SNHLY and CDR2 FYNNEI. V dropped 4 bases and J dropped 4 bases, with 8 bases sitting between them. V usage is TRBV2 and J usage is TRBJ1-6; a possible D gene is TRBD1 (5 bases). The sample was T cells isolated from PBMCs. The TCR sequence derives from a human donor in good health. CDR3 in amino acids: CASSVDRYNSPLHF. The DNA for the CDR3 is TGTGCCAGCAGTGTAGACAGATATAATTCACCCCTCCACTTT.